This T cell receptor (beta chain) was documented in a study of shared clonotypes between healthy human individuals. Findings and limits, study-wide: The study sampled only blood, and tissue repertoires likely differ. Some naive CD4 clonotypes, about 5.5%, turned up in common across several donors.

Between the trimmed V and J ends, which lost 6 bases and 0 bases, there was a span of 11 bases. Germline loops: CDR1 SNHLY, CDR2 FYNNEI. This CDR3 has 15 amino acids. Of note for this clone: The antigen remains unidentified.

Division of CD4+ cells produced a CD45RA+ naive subset and a CD45RA-negative memory subset. Only in-frame clones appear in the TCRdb table, and some are missing; sequencing was by immunoSEQ multiplex PCR. The sample lists 1,400,000 or so clones; just under 99% were seen once. The chain has TRBV2 and TRBJ2-2; a weak D match, TRBD2 (5 bases). The sample taken for sequencing was naive CD4+ T cells sorted from blood. The subset is: CD45RA+ positively selected. This receptor was identified in a man aged 30 to 39 in good health. The CDR3 DNA follows: TGTGCCAGCAGCCTTAGCGATTCGAACACCGGGGAGCTGTTTTTT. As protein: CASSLSDSNTGELFF.